This T cell receptor beta chain was identified in a study of cytomegalovirus exposure and HLA in healthy donors. The PCR had 60 Vbeta and 13 Jbeta primers. Sequencing used immunoSEQ multiplex PCR; TCRdb keeps in-frame clones, though not all of them. This sample has about 76,000 clones, with 60% to 75% found just once. The CDR3 is made up of 15 amino acids. J lost 2 bases, V lost 4 bases, and 6 bases had no gene match. The germline V gene has CDR1 GTSNPN and CDR2 SVGIG (reference sequence). Comments on this clone: The antigen remains unidentified.

Study conclusions and caveats: In an earlier analysis, in fewer than 700 donors, most V segments appeared productive either ~87% or ~30% of the time. HLA alleles showed associations with about 15,000 TCR beta sequences in a later analysis, at a 0.05 false discovery rate. Researchers catalogued approximately 170 TCR beta chains as cytomegalovirus-associated.

The TCR comes from a woman aged 40 to 50 in good health and CMV-seropositive. The V call is TRBV30, the J call TRBJ2-2; TRBD2 aligns across 8 bases. Sequencing used PBMCs. CDR3 in DNA: TGTGCCTGGACACGCGGGGGGAGCAACACCGGGGAGCTGTTTTTT. It codes for CAWTRGGSNTGELFF.